What follows describes a single T cell receptor (beta chain). Its specificity is not known. These data belong to a study of shared clonotypes between healthy human individuals. Sequencing was performed with immunoSEQ multiplex PCR; in TCRdb, only in-frame clones are kept and a portion is missing. The sample has millions of clones, roughly 94% seen once. Trimming removed 0 bases at V and 11 bases at J, with 9 bases between. The length of the CDR3 is 13 residues. Germline V gene data show CDR1 as SGHRS and CDR2 as YFSETQ. General observations from the study: Clonotype sharing across a handful of donors was observed for around 5.1% of naive CD4 clonotypes.

The V gene is TRBV5-1, the J gene TRBJ1-6; no firm D call. The sequence came from a man in his late teens or twenties in good health. Sequencing input: naive CD4+ T cells sorted from blood. The subset: CD45RA+ positively selected. CDR3 bases: TGCGCCAGCAGCTTGGATGATTTTGCACCCCTCCACTTT. This translates into CASSLDDFAPLHF.